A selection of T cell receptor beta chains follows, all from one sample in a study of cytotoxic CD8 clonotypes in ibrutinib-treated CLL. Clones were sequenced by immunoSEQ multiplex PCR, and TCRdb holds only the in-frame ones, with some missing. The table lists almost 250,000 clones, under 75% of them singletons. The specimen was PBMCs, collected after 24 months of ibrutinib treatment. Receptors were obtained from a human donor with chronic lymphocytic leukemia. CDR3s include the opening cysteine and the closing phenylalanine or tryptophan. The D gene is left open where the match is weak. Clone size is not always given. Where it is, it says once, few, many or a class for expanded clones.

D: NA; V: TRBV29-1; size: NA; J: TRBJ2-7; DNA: TGCAGCGTTGAGTTTACCGGGGACCCATCCTACGAGCAGTACTTC; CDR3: CSVEFTGDPSYEQYF
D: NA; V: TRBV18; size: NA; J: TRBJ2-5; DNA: TGTGCCAGCTTACTCCAAGAGACCCAGTACTTC; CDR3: CASLLQETQYF
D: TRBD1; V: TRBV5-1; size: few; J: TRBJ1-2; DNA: TGCGCCAGCAGCGTGGACAGGGCGGACTATGGCTACACCTTC; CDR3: CASSVDRADYGYTF
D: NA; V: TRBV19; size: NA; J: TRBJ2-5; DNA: TGTGCCAGTAGTACGGGGCCGGGGGCCGAGGCGGAGACCCAGTACTTC; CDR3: CASSTGPGAEAETQYF
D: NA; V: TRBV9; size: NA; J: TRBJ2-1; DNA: TGTGCCAGCAGCGTAGAAATGGGTGAGCAGTTCTTC; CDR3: CASSVEMGEQFF
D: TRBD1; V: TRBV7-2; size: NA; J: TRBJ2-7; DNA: TGTGCCAGCAGCTCTTGGGACAGGGGGCTCGAGCAGTACTTC; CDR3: CASSSWDRGLEQYF
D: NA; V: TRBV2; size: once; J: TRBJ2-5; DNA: TGTGCCAGCAGTGAAGGGGAGCGCTTGAGGGAGACCCAGTACTTC; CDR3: CASSEGERLRETQYF
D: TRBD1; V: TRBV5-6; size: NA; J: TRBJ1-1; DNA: TGTGCCAGCAGCTTGTGGGACAGGAGATTGAACACTGAAGCTTTCTTT; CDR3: CASSLWDRRLNTEAFF
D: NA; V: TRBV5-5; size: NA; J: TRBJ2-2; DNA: TGTGCCAGCAGCTTCGTCAGCACCGGGGAGCTGTTTTTT; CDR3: CASSFVSTGELFF
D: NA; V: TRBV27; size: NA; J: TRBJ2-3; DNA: TGTGCCAGCAGACTTTCCGAGGGGTTCCGGGCAGATACGCAGTATTTT; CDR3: CASRLSEGFRADTQYF
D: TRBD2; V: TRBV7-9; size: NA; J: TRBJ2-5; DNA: TGTGCCAGCAGCCCTAGCGGGAGAGGAGAGACCCAGTACTTC; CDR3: CASSPSGRGETQYF
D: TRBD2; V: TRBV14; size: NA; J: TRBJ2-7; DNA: TGTGCCAGCAGCCAGCTAGGGGAGGGCTTGGAGTACTTC; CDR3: CASSQLGEGLEYF
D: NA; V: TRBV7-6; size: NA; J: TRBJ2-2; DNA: TGTGCCAGCAGCCTTAGCGTGCGGAACACCGGGGAGCTGTTTTTT; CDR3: CASSLSVRNTGELFF
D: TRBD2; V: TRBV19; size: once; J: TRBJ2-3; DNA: TGTGCCACCAGCCTCGCACTAGCGGAGGTGGATACGCAGTATTTT; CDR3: CATSLALAEVDTQYF
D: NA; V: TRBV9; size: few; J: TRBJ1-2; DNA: TGTGCCAGCAGCGTAGTCGGGGGACACCATGGCTACACCTTC; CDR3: CASSVVGGHHGYTF
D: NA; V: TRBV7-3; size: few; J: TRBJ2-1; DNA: TGTGCCAGCAGCTTAATGGCAGGGAGCTCCTACAATGAGCAGTTCTTC; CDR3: CASSLMAGSSYNEQFF
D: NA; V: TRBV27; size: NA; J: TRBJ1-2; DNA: TGTGCCAGCAGTTTTTCACGAAGGGCTAATGGCTACACCTTC; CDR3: CASSFSRRANGYTF
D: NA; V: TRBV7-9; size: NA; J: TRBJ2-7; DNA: TGTGCCAGCAGCTCAGGGGCAGTCTCCTACGAGCAGTACTTC; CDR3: CASSSGAVSYEQYF
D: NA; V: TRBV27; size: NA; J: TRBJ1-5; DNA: TGTGCCAGCAGTTTTTCAAATAAGAAAAACGGTCAGCCCCAGCATTTT; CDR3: CASSFSNKKNGQPQHF
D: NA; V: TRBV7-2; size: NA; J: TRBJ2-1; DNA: TGTGCCAGCAGCTTTTTGCGGGACTCCTACAATGAGCAGTTCTTC; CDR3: CASSFLRDSYNEQFF
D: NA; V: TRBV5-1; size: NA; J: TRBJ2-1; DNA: TGCGCCAGCAGCTTGGCCGTATGGAGTGAGCAGTTCTTC; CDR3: CASSLAVWSEQFF
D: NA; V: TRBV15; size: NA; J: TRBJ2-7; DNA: TGTGCCACCAGCAGAGCCGACATCTCCATTTGGGGAGAGCAGTACTTC; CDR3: CATSRADISIWGEQYF
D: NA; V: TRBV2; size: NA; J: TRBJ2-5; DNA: TGTGCCAGCAGGGTCTGGGAAGAGACCCAGTACTTC; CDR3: CASRVWEETQYF
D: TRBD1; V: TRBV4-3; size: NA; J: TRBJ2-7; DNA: TGCGCCAGCAGCCAAGTAAGGGGACAGGGGAACGAGCAGTACTTC; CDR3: CASSQVRGQGNEQYF
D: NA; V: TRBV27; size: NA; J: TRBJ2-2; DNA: TGTGCCAGCAGTTTTTGGGGGACACCGTCGAACACCGGGGAGCTGTTTTTT; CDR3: CASSFWGTPSNTGELFF